Listed below are T cell receptor beta chains from one sample, sequenced in a study of blood T cell repertoires in COVID-19. TCRdb keeps only in-frame clones here, not all; method: immunoSEQ multiplex PCR. The sample records under 95,000 clones, around nine tenths being singletons. The sequenced material came from peripheral blood. The receptor set was obtained from a man aged 60-69 years with acute or convalescent COVID-19. Both conserved end residues are part of each CDR3. The D gene is left open where the match is weak. A clone size is listed for some rows: how often the clone was seen (once, few, many), or a class if it is expanded.

CDR3aa: CATSPRVGLGSGPQHF; CDR3nt: TGTGCCACCAGCCCGCGGGTCGGACTTGGGTCAGGGCCCCAGCATTTT; d_gene: -; j_gene: TRBJ1-5; v_gene: TRBV15; abundance: -
CDR3aa: CASSLELGHRAGELFF; CDR3nt: TGCGCCAGCAGCTTGGAACTGGGACACCGGGCCGGGGAGCTGTTTTTT; d_gene: -; j_gene: TRBJ2-2; v_gene: TRBV5-1; abundance: -
CDR3aa: CASSPSGASTDTQYF; CDR3nt: TGTGCCAGCAGCCCCAGCGGTGCTAGCACAGATACGCAGTATTTT; d_gene: -; j_gene: TRBJ2-3; v_gene: TRBV6-2/TRBV6-3; abundance: -
CDR3aa: CASSLRTGRSPLHF; CDR3nt: TGTGCCAGCAGTTTAAGGACAGGGAGATCACCCCTCCACTTT; d_gene: TRBD1; j_gene: TRBJ1-6; v_gene: TRBV28; abundance: -
CDR3aa: CASGQGAMGYTF; CDR3nt: TGTGCCAGCGGTCAGGGCGCAATGGGCTACACCTTC; d_gene: -; j_gene: TRBJ1-2; v_gene: TRBV7-2; abundance: few
CDR3aa: CASSQDLLAGSNEQFF; CDR3nt: TGCGCCAGCAGCCAAGACTTACTAGCGGGGAGCAATGAGCAGTTCTTC; d_gene: TRBD2; j_gene: TRBJ2-1; v_gene: TRBV4-3; abundance: -
CDR3aa: CSVVNTGELFF; CDR3nt: TGCAGCGTTGTAAACACCGGGGAGCTGTTTTTT; d_gene: -; j_gene: TRBJ2-2; v_gene: TRBV29-1; abundance: -
CDR3aa: CASSAQGSYNSPLHF; CDR3nt: TGTGCCAGCAGCGCGCAGGGATCCTATAATTCACCCCTCCACTTT; d_gene: -; j_gene: TRBJ1-6; v_gene: TRBV25-1; abundance: -
CDR3aa: CASSILGTGGVNEKLFF; CDR3nt: TGTGCCAGCAGTATCCTCGGGACAGGGGGCGTTAATGAAAAACTGTTTTTT; d_gene: TRBD1; j_gene: TRBJ1-4; v_gene: TRBV27; abundance: -
CDR3aa: CASSIVAVGQGRRAGELFF; CDR3nt: TGTGCCAGTAGTATAGTAGCCGTGGGACAGGGGCGAAGAGCCGGGGAGCTGTTTTTT; d_gene: TRBD1; j_gene: TRBJ2-2; v_gene: TRBV19; abundance: once